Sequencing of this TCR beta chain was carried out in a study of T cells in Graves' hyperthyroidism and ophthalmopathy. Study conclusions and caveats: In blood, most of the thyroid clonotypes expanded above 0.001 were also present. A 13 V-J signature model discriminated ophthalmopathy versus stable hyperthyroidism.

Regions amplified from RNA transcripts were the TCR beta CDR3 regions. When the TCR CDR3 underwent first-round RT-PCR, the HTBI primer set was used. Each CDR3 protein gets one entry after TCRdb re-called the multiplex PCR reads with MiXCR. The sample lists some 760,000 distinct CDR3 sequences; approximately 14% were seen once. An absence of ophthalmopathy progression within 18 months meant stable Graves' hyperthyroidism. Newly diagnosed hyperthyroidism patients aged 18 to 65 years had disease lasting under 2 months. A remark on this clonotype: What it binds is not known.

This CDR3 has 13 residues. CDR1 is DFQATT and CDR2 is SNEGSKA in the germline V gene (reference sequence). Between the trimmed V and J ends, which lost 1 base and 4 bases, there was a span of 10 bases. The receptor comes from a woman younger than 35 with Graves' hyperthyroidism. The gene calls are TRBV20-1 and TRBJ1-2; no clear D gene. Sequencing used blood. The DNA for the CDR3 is TGCAGTGCTAGAGGGAGGGCTAGCTATGGCTACACCTTC. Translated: CSARGRASYGYTF.